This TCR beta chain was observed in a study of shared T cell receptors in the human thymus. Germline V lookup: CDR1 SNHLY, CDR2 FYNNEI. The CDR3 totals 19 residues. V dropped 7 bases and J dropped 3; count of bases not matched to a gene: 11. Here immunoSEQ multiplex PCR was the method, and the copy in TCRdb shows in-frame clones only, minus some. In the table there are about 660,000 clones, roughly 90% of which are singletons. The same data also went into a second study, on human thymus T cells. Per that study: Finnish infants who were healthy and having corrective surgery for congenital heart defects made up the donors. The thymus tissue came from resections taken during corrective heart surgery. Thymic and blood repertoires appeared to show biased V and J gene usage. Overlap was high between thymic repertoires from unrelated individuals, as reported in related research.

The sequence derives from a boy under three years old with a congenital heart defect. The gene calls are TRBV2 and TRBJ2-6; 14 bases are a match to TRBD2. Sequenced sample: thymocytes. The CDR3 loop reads CASNRPGLAGAGGANVLTF. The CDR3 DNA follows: TGTGCCAGCAACAGACCGGGACTAGCGGGAGCTGGTGGGGCCAACGTCCTGACTTTC.